The 23 T cell receptor beta chains below were found in one sample sequenced in a study of regulatory T cells in long-lasting Graves disease. The TCR beta library used iRepertoire HTBI primers with Arm-PCR amplification of CDR3. TCRdb recomputed calls from the multiplex PCR reads with MiXCR, one row per CDR3 protein. The table has about 440,000 distinct CDR3 sequences, about 15% seen once. The time point here: newly diagnosed GD, antithyroid drugs for less than 3 months. The authors made the TCR library using RNA they extracted from PBMCs. The sample was also reused in another study, on T cells in Graves' hyperthyroidism and ophthalmopathy.

The sample was peripheral blood mononuclear cells (PBMCs), taken at new diagnosis, from a patient treated with antithyroid drugs. These receptors came from a woman in her 30s with Graves disease.

Worth noting for this clonotype: This is likely a read error, given that the CDR3 carries no conserved phenylalanine or tryptophan at its end. The chain is built from TRBV12-3 or TRBV12-4 and TRBJ2-1; 10 positions match TRBD2. The CDR3 covers 17 residues. The V segment lost 6 bases and the J segment 4 bases; nucleotides outside the gene matches: 12. CDR3 bases: TGTGCCAGCAGCCGGGCGGGACTAGCGCCTAGTTACAATGAGCAGTTCTCC. It yields the protein CASSRAGLAPSYNEQFS.

There are many counts of this clonotype. The chain is built from TRBV28 and TRBJ1-5; D ambiguous. V was trimmed by 3 bases and J by 6 bases, leaving 12 bases between them. The CDR3 length is 14 residues. The germline CDR1 and CDR2 sequences are MDHEN and SYDVKM. The CDR3 here is CASSFPHSGQPQHF. CDR3 bases: TGTGCCAGCAGTTTCCCGCACAGTGGTCAGCCCCAGCATTTT.

Details on this clonotype: Only one base separates this from a far larger clonotype, so it likely reflects a read error. The chain employs TRBV12-3 or TRBV12-4 and TRBJ2-1, with D possibly TRBD2 on 5 matching bases. The V end was cut by 6 bases, the J end by 7 bases, with 19 bases between. This CDR3 is 15 amino acids long. The CDR3, as DNA: TGTGCCAGCAGCGACCGCGGAAGCGGATCGAATGAGCAGTTCTTC. Translation: CASSDRGSGSNEQFF.

This clonotype occurred many times. CDR3 sequence reads: CASSPAGNQYEQYF. The CDR3 DNA follows: TGTGCCAGCAGCCCCGCGGGGAATCAGTACGAGCAGTACTTC. The chain links TRBV3-1 to TRBJ2-7; D possibly corresponds to TRBD2 (6 bases). Trimming stripped 4 bases from V and 4 bases from J, with 14 bases between. CDR3 length: 14 residues. Germline V gives CDR1 LGHDT, CDR2 YNNKEL (reference sequence).

This clonotype has a count of ten or more. The V call is TRBV24-1, the J call TRBJ2-2; 15 bases are shared with TRBD2. CDR1 KGHDR and CDR2 SFDVKD come from the germline V gene. This CDR3 region has 19 residues. Losses at the gene ends were 5 bases for V and 1 base for J; bases not matched to a gene: 7. CDR3 nucleotide sequence: TGTGCCACCAGTGGCCCGGGACTAGCGGGGGGTTTGAACACCGGGGAGCTGTTTTTT. Translating it yields CATSGPGLAGGLNTGELFF.

This clonotype was counted ten times or more. The CDR3 reads CASSHSTRALRYHEQFF. For the CDR3, the DNA is TGTGCCAGCAGCCATTCTACCAGGGCTCTACGTTACCATGAGCAGTTCTTC. The chain combines TRBV3-1 with TRBJ2-1; D might be TRBD1 (5 bases). The V gene lost 3 bases and the J gene lost 8 bases, with 23 bases spanning the gap. CDR1 is LGHDT and CDR2 is YNNKEL in the germline V gene (reference sequence). This CDR3 region has 17 residues.

The CDR3 bases are TGCGCCAGCAGCCTCCCGCGTAGCGGAGGTTTCTCCTACGAGCAGTACTTC. Residues: CASSLPRSGGFSYEQYF. The chain uses TRBV5-1 and TRBJ2-7; TRBD2 might be the D (6 bases). Germline loops: CDR1 SGHRS, CDR2 YFSETQ. The CDR3 has 17 residues. Trimming took 4 bases from V and 0 from J, leaving 20 bases between them.

Ten or more counts support this clonotype. The chain employs TRBV3-1 and TRBJ1-1; 8 bases align to TRBD1. V lost 4 bases to trimming and J lost 1 base; unmatched junction nucleotides: 11. This CDR3 is 17 amino acids long. Germline V gives CDR1 LGHDT, CDR2 YNNKEL (reference sequence). The CDR3 spells CASSPWGTGRGNTEAFF. Written as DNA, the CDR3 is TGTGCCAGCAGCCCCTGGGGGACAGGACGAGGGAACACTGAAGCTTTCTTT.

The genes are TRBV14 and TRBJ2-7, with D possibly matching TRBD1 (6 bases). The CDR3 has 16 residues. Trimming stripped 4 bases from V and 0 bases from J, with 16 bases between. Germline loops: CDR1 SGHDN, CDR2 FVKESK. The CDR3 DNA sequence: TGTGCCAGCAGCCTTCGGACAGTGTGGTCCTCCTACGAGCAGTACTTC. Translated, it gives CASSLRTVWSSYEQYF.

V gene TRBV7-9 combines with J gene TRBJ1-2, with D maybe TRBD1 (5 bases). CDR3 length: 13 amino acids. The germline V and J ends were trimmed by 1 base and 4 bases, with 7 bases remaining between them. Per the germline V gene, CDR1 is SEHNR and CDR2 is FQNEAQ (reference sequence). The CDR3 DNA reads as TGTGCCAGCAGCTTAGGGGACGCCTATGGCTACACCTTC. Its protein product is CASSLGDAYGYTF.

CDR3 DNA: TGTGCCAGCAGCCCCAGGACTAGCGGGGCGTACAATGAGCAGTTCTTC. It codes for CASSPRTSGAYNEQFF. The rearrangement joins TRBV4-2 to TRBJ2-1; 12 nucleotides line up with TRBD2. Germline V gene lookup returns CDR1 LGHNA and CDR2 YNFKEQ. J gave up 4 bases and V 4 bases, and 5 bases lay outside the gene matches. The length of the CDR3 is 16 residues.

This clonotype has only a few counts. The rearrangement links TRBV11-3 to TRBJ1-4; weak D call: TRBD1 (6 bases). Germline lookup yields CDR1 SGHNT and CDR2 YENEEA. The CDR3 covers 15 residues. V was trimmed by 5 bases and J by 2 bases, leaving 12 bases between them. The CDR3 here is CASSDSTGTNEKLFF. Written as DNA, the CDR3 is TGTGCCAGCAGCGATTCGACAGGCACTAATGAAAAACTGTTTTTT.

This clonotype was observed a handful of times. The gene calls are TRBV20-1 and TRBJ1-5; tentative D call: TRBD1 (6 bases). CDR1 and CDR2 (germline): DFQATT, SNEGSKA (reference sequence). Trimming shortened V by 4 bases and J by 1 base, and 11 bases separated the two germline ends. The CDR3 spans 14 residues. The CDR3 coding sequence is TGCAGTGCTATCGGGGGGGCGAGCAATCAGCCCCAGCATTTT. It yields the protein CSAIGGASNQPQHF.

This clonotype was recorded at least ten times. The chain joins TRBV2 to TRBJ2-7, with D perhaps TRBD1 or TRBD2 (6 bases each). CDR3 length: 11 amino acids. CDR1 is SNHLY, CDR2 FYNNEI, per germline. Trimming removed 7 bases from V and 12 bases from J, with 16 bases in between. CDR3 sequence reads: CASKGGLGRYF. CDR3 nucleotides: TGTGCCAGCAAAGGGGGGTTGGGACGGTACTTC.

There are many counts of this clonotype. This chain joins TRBV27 and TRBJ2-1; D call uncertain. The CDR3 has 16 amino acids. The V end lost 6 bases, the J end lost 3 bases, and 18 bases lay between the germline ends. Per germline, CDR1 MNHEY and CDR2 SMNVEV (reference sequence). The CDR3 DNA follows: TGTGCCAGCAGAGTGGTACTTATCTCCCGCTACAATGAGCAGTTCTTC. Protein product: CASRVVLISRYNEQFF.

This clonotype was counted between two and nine times. V is TRBV5-1 and J is TRBJ2-7; D not resolved. The CDR3 length is 14 residues. Trimming stripped 5 bases from V and 0 bases from J, with 12 bases between. Germline V gives CDR1 SGHRS, CDR2 YFSETQ. The CDR3 spells CASRGNGSSYEQYF. The CDR3 DNA is TGCGCCAGCAGAGGGAACGGCAGCTCCTACGAGCAGTACTTC.

This clonotype was seen a handful of times. This rearrangement joins TRBV5-5 to TRBJ2-5; 8 nucleotides agree with TRBD1. Germline CDR1 and CDR2: SGHKS and YYEKEE (reference sequence). The CDR3 consists of 16 residues. Unmatched junction bases numbered 9, after V lost 0 bases and J lost 5 bases. CDR3 nucleotide sequence: TGTGCCAGCAGCTTGGGGCGGACAGGGAGGTACGAGACCCAGTACTTC. As protein: CASSLGRTGRYETQYF.

This clonotype has only one observation. This chain connects TRBV24-1 to TRBJ1-5; no clear D. The CDR3 extends over 14 amino acids. With 2 bases removed from V and 6 bases from J, the gap between germline ends came to 10 bases. Germline lookup yields CDR1 KGHDR and CDR2 SFDVKD. The chain's CDR3 is CATSDSSVRQPQHF. The DNA of the CDR3 is TGTGCCACCAGTGATTCATCGGTGCGTCAGCCCCAGCATTTT.

This clonotype was recorded many times. The rearrangement uses TRBV20-1 and TRBJ2-2; 7 nucleotides line up with TRBD2. This CDR3 is built from 13 residues. V dropped 6 bases and J dropped 4; count of bases not matched to a gene: 5. Germline V gene sequence: CDR1 DFQATT, CDR2 SNEGSKA (reference sequence). The CDR3: CSARDYTTGELFF. Written as DNA, the CDR3 is TGCAGTGCAAGGGACTACACCACCGGGGAGCTGTTTTTT.

This clonotype was seen only a few times. This chain joins TRBV6-2 or TRBV6-3 and TRBJ2-5; tentatively, D is TRBD1 (5 bases). Looked up from germline, CDR1 is MNHEY and CDR2 is SVGEGT. The CDR3 sequence is 13 residues long. Trimming cost V 3 bases and J 9 bases, with 14 bases left between them. The DNA of the CDR3 is TGTGCCAGCAGTTATTACCACAGGTCTTCCCAGTACTTC. As protein: CASSYYHRSSQYF.

The V gene is TRBV6-2 or TRBV6-3, the J gene TRBJ1-5; D not certain. From germline, CDR1 is MNHEY and CDR2 SVGEGT. Trimming shortened V by 2 bases and J by 7 bases, and 9 bases separated the two germline ends. CDR3 length: 13 amino acids. The CDR3 region is CASSYKGYQPQHF. In DNA, the CDR3 is TGTGCCAGCAGTTACAAAGGGTACCAGCCCCAGCATTTT.

CDR3 in amino acids: CASSLVGLPGEQYF. In DNA, the CDR3 is TGTGCCAGCAGCTTAGTCGGTCTCCCGGGAGAGCAGTACTTC. V gene TRBV7-9 combines with J gene TRBJ2-7, with D perhaps matching TRBD2 (5 bases). The CDR3 spans 14 residues. Germline CDR1 is SEHNR and CDR2 is FQNEAQ (reference sequence). Trimming left V 1 base short and J 7 bases short, with 14 bases between.

This clonotype has at least ten counts. The chain employs TRBV5-4 and TRBJ1-1; 7 bases agree with TRBD1. Germline assignment: CDR1 SGHNT and CDR2 YYREEE (reference sequence). Trimming removed 4 bases from V and 4 bases from J; junction bases left unmatched: 13. The CDR3 is made up of 16 amino acids. CDR3: CASSLRGQFSGTEAFF. As DNA, the CDR3 is TGTGCCAGCAGCCTCCGGGGACAGTTTAGTGGCACTGAAGCTTTCTTT.